Described below is a single T cell receptor beta chain sequence and its context. Its antigen remains unknown. J was trimmed by 4 bases and V by 1 base; bases with no gene match: 8. The germline V gene encodes CDR1 SGHVS and CDR2 FNYEAQ. This CDR3 has 16 residues. The sample originates from a study of shared clonotypes between healthy human individuals. Study-wide background: Per donor, three plates held CD4 naive cells, three held CD4 memory, two held CD8 naive and one held CD8 memory. General observations from the study: Although depth was large, rarefaction showed that sequencing of the sorted subsets was incomplete.

Generated by immunoSEQ multiplex PCR, the TCRdb table keeps only in-frame clones and is missing some. The sample records some 2.3 million clones, just over 90% being singletons. The receptor was derived from a man younger than 35 in good health. Some clones in this sample may be carry-over from other donors' samples. The chain has TRBV7-6 and TRBJ2-3, with 7 bases that match TRBD1. The sequencing sample was made of naive CD4+ T cells from PBMCs. Subset described: CD45RA+ positively selected. CDR3 DNA: TGTGCCAGCAGCTTAGGGGTGTTACAGGGGTCAGATACGCAGTATTTT. Amino acid sequence: CASSLGVLQGSDTQYF.